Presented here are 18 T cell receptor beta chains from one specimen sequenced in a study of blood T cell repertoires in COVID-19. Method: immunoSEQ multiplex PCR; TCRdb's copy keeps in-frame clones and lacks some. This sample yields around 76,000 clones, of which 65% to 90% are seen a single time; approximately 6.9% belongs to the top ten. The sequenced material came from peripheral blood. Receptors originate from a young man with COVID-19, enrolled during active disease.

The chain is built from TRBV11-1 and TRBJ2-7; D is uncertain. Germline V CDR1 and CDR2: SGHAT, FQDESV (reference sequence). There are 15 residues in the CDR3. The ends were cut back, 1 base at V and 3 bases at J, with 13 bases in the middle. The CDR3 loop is CASSLGAAAIYEQYF. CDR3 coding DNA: TGTGCCAGCAGCTTAGGGGCAGCCGCCATCTACGAGCAGTACTTC.

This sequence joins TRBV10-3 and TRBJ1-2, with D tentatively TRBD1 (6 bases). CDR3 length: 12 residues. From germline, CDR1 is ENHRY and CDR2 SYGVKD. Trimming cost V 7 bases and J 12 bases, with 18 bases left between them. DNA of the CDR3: TGTGCCATCAAAGAACAACAGGGTTCCCACACCTTC. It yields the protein CAIKEQQGSHTF.

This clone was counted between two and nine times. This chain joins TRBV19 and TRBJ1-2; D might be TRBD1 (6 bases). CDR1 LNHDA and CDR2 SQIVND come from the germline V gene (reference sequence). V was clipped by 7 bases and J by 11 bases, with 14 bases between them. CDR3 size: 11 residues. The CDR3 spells CASTDQGRYTF. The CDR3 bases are TGTGCCAGTACCGATCAGGGGAGATACACCTTC.

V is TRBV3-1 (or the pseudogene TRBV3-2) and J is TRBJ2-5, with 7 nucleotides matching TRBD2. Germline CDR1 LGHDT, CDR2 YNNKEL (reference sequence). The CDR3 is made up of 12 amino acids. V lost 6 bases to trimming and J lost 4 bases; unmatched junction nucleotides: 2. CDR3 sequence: CASRSSGETQYF. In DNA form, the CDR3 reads TGTGCCAGCAGATCTAGCGGAGAGACCCAGTACTTC.

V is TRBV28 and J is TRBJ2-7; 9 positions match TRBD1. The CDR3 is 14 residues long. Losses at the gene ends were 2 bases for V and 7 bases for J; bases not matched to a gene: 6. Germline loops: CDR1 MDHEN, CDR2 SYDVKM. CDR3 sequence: CASSLVQGAREQYF. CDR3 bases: TGTGCCAGCAGTTTAGTACAGGGGGCCAGAGAGCAGTACTTC.

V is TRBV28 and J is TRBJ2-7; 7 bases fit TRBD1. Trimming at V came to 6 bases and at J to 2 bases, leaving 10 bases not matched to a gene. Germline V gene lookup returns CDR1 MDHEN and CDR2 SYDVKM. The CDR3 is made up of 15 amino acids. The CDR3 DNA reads TGTGCCAGCAGGTTGACAGGGAACCCCACCTACGAGCAGTACTTC. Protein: CASRLTGNPTYEQYF.

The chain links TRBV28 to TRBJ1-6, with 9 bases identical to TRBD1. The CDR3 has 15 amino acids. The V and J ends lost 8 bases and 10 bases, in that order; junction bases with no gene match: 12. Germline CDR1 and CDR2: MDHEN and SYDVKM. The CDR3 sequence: CASWAYRGLGSPLHF. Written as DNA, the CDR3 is TGTGCCAGCTGGGCTTACAGGGGGCTCGGGTCACCCCTCCACTTT. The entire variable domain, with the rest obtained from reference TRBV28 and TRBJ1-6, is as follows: DVKVTQSSRYLVKRTGEKVFLECVQDMDHENMFWYRQDPGLGLRLIYFSYDVKMKEKGDIPEGYSVSREKKERFSLILESASTNQTSMYLCASWAYRGLGSPLHFGNGTRLTVT.

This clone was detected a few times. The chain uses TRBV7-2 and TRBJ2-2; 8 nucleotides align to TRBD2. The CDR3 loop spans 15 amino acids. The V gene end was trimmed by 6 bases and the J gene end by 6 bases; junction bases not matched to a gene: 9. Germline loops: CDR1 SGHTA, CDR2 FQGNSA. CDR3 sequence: CASRPAGVGSGELFF. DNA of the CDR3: TGTGCCAGCAGACCAGCGGGAGTTGGGTCCGGGGAGCTGTTTTTT.

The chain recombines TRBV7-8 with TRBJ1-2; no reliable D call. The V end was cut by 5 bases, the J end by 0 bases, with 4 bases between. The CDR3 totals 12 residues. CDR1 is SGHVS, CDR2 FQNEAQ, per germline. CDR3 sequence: CASSPANYGYTF. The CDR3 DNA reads TGTGCCAGCAGCCCGGCTAACTATGGCTACACCTTC.

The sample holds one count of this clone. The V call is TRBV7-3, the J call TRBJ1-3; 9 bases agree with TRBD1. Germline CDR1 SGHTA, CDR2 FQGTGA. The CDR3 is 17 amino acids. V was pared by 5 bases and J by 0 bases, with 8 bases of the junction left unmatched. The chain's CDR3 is CASSPQGASLSGNTIYF. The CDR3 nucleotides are TGTGCCAGCAGCCCACAGGGGGCTTCCCTCTCTGGAAACACCATATATTTT.

CDR3 sequence (DNA): TGTGCCAGCACTGGACTAGCGTTGGATGAGCAGTTCTTC. It codes for CASTGLALDEQFF. The chain is built from TRBV2 and TRBJ2-1, with 9 nucleotides matching TRBD2. CDR1 is SNHLY, CDR2 FYNNEI, per germline. The length of the CDR3 is 13 residues. Losses at the gene ends were 7 bases for V and 8 bases for J; bases not matched to a gene: 6.

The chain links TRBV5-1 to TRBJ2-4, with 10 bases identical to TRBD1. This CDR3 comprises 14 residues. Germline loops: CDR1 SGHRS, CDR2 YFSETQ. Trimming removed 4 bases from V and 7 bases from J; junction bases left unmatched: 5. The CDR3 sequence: CASSRDRGGNIQYF. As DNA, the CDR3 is TGCGCCAGCAGCAGGGACAGGGGAGGGAACATTCAGTACTTC.

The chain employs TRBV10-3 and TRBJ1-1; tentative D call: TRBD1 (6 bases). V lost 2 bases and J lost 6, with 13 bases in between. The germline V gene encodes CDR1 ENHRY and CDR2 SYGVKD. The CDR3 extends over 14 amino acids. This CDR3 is CAISEAGGTAEAFF. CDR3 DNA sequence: TGTGCCATCAGTGAGGCGGGGGGCACGGCTGAAGCTTTCTTT.

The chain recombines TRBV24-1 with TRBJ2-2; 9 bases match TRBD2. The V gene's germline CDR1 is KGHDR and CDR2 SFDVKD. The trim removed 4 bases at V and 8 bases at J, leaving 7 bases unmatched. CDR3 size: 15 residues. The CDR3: CATSEPGLAKGELFF. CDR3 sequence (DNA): TGTGCCACCAGTGAACCGGGACTAGCCAAAGGGGAGCTGTTTTTT.

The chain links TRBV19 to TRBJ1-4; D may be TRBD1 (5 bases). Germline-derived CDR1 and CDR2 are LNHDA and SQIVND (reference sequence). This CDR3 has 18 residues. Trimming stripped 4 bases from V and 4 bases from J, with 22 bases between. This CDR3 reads CASSTTVQVDPYNEKLFF. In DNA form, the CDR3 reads TGTGCCAGTAGTACGACAGTTCAAGTAGACCCCTATAATGAAAAACTGTTTTTT.

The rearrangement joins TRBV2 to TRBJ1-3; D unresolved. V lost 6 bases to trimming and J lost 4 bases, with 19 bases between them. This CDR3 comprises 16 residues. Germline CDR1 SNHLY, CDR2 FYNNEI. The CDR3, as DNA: TGTGCCAGCAGCCAGGAAGGTCGGTGGTCGGGAAACACCATATATTTT. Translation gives CASSQEGRWSGNTIYF. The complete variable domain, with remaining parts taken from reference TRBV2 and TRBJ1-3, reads EPEVTQTPSHQVTQMGQEVILRCVPISNHLYFYWYRQILGQKVEFLVSFYNNEISEKSEIFDDQFSVERPDGSNFTLKIRSTKLEDSAMYFCASSQEGRWSGNTIYFGEGSWLTVV.

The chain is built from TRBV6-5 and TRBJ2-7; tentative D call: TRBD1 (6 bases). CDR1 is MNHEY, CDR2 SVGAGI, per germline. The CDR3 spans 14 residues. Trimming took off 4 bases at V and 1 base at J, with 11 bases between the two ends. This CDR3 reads CASSFRDNSYEQYF. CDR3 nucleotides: TGTGCCAGCAGTTTTCGGGACAATTCCTACGAGCAGTACTTC.

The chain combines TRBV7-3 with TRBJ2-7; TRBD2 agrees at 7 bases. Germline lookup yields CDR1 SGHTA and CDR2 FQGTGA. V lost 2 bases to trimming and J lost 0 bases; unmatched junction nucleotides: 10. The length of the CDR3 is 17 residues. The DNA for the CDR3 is TGTGCCAGCAGCTTACCGAGGACTAGGCTCCCCTCCTACGAGCAGTACTTC. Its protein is CASSLPRTRLPSYEQYF.